This TCR beta chain was sequenced during a study of prognosis after radiotherapy for stage I lung cancer. Study-wide points: The median unique TCR clone count dropped from around 10,000 to 6,500 after stereotactic body radiation therapy. Patients who had metastases reportedly showed TRBV and TRBJ gene usage that varied from that of patients who did not.

The CDR3 length is 15 residues. J lost 6 bases, V lost 1 base, and 4 bases had no gene match. Germline V gene sequence: CDR1 DFQATT, CDR2 SNEGSKA (reference sequence). Blood draws of roughly 5.6 milliliters of peripheral blood occurred at each of two time points. Amplification of the TCR beta CDR3 (from genomic DNA) was done by two-round multiplex PCR. First-round PCR employed TRBV- and TRBJ-specific primers for each gene. MiXCR was run by TCRdb on the multiplex PCR reads, yielding one entry per CDR3 protein. In the table there are some 28,000 distinct CDR3 sequences, 30% to 40% of which are singletons. This clonotype counts as medium-sized. Its antigen is currently unknown.

The source material was PBMCs, sampled before or after stereotactic body radiation therapy (not recorded which). This rearrangement joins TRBV20-1 to TRBJ2-7; TRBD2 agrees at 15 bases. The sequence was obtained from a donor aged 50 or older with non-small cell lung cancer. DNA of the CDR3: TGCAGTGCTAGAGGGACTAGCGGGAGGGCCGGCGAGCAGTACTTC. Protein: CSARGTSGRAGEQYF.